The sequence of this T cell receptor beta chain was determined in a study of preoperative IRX-2 immunotherapy in early breast cancer. The CDR3 has 13 amino acids. Trimming shortened V by 5 bases and J by 7 bases, and 15 bases separated the two germline ends. Germline V CDR1 and CDR2: MDHEN, SYDVKM. Treatment of the sample: preoperative locoregional IRX-2 cytokine immunotherapy. Samples came from a phase Ib trial of preoperative locoregional IRX-2 cytokine immunotherapy. Assay: immunoSEQ multiplex PCR; the TCRdb copy retains only in-frame clones and omits some. The sample records approximately 24,000 clones, 70% to 90% being singletons.

This clonotype originated in a human donor with breast cancer. The sample was tumor tissue, taken after IRX-2 immunotherapy. The V gene is TRBV28, the J gene TRBJ2-7; no clear D. The CDR3 protein is CASSTTTPSEQYV. In DNA, the CDR3 is TGTGCCAGCAGTACGACGACTCCCTCAGAGCAGTACGTC.